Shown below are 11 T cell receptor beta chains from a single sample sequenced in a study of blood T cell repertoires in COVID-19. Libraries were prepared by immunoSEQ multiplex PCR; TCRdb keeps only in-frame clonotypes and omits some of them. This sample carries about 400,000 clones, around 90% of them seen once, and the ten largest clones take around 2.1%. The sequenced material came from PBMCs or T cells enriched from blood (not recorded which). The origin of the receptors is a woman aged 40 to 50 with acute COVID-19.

The CDR3 coding sequence is TGTGCCAGCAGCTACCGGACAGGGGAGACAGTCGAGCAGTACTTC. Residues: CASSYRTGETVEQYF. The chain couples TRBV11-3 to TRBJ2-7; 9 bases match TRBD1. V lost 4 bases, J lost 6 bases, and 10 bases stayed unmatched. CDR3 length: 15 residues. Germline CDR1 reads SGHNT; CDR2 reads YENEEA.

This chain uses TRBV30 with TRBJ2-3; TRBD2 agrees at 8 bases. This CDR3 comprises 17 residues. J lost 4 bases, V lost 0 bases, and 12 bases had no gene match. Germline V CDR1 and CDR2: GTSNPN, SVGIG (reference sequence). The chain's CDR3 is CAWSVLSGGELPDTQYF. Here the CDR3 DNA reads TGTGCCTGGAGTGTACTGAGCGGGGGAGAACTTCCAGATACGCAGTATTTT. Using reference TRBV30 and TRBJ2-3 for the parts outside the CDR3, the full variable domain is SQTIHQWPATLVQPVGSPLSLECTVEGTSNPNLYWYRQAAGRGLQLLFYSVGIGQISSEVPQNLSASRPQDRQFILSSKKLLLSDSGFYLCAWSVLSGGELPDTQYFGPGTRLTVL.

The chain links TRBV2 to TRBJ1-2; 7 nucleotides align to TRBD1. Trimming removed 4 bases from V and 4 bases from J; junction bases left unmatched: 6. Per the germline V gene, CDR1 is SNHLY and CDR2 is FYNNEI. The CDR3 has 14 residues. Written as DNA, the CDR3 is TGTGCCAGCAGTGTTAGCCGGGACAGCTATGGCTACACCTTC. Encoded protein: CASSVSRDSYGYTF.

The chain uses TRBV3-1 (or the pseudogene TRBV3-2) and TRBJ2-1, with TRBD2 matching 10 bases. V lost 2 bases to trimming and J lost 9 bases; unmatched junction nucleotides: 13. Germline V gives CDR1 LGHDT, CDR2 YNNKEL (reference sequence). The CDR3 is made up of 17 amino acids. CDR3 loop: CASSQYSSSGGAFEQFF. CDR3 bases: TGTGCCAGCAGCCAATATTCTTCGAGCGGGGGGGCCTTTGAGCAGTTCTTC.

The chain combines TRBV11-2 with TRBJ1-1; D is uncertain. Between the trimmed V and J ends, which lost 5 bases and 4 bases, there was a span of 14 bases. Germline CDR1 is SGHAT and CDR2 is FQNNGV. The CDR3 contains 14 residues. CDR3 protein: CASSMRWSSTEAFF. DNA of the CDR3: TGTGCCAGCAGCATGAGGTGGAGTAGCACTGAAGCTTTCTTT.

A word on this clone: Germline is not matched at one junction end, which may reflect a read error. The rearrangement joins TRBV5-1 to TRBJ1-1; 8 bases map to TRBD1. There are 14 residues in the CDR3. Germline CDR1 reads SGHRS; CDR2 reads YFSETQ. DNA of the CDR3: TGCGCCAGCAGCCTGGCTGCGGACAGGGACCCAAAAACCTTT. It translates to CASSLAADRDPKTF.

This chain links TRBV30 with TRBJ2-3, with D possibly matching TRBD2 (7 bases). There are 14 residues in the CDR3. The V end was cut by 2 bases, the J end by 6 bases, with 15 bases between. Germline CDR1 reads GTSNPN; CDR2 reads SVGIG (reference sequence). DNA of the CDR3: TGTGCCTGGAGTAGCCAGGGGAGGGGGGATACGCAGTATTTT. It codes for CAWSSQGRGDTQYF. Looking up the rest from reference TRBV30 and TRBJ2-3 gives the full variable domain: SQTIHQWPATLVQPVGSPLSLECTVEGTSNPNLYWYRQAAGRGLQLLFYSVGIGQISSEVPQNLSASRPQDRQFILSSKKLLLSDSGFYLCAWSSQGRGDTQYFGPGTRLTVL.

This chain's CDR3 is CASSPNRRAEAFF. In DNA form, the CDR3 reads TGTGCCAGCAGTCCAAATCGGAGGGCCGAAGCTTTCTTT. The chain has TRBV12-3 or TRBV12-4 and TRBJ1-1; D is ambiguous. The V end lost 5 bases, the J end lost 8 bases, and 15 bases lay between the germline ends. CDR3 length equals 13 residues.

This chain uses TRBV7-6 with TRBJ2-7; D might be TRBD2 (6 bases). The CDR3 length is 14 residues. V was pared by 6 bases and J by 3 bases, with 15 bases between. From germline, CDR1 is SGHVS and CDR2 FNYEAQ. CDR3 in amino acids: CASSHRDSVYEQYF. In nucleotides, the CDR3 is TGTGCCAGCAGTCACCGGGACTCTGTCTACGAGCAGTACTTC. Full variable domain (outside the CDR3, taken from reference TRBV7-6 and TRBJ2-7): GAGVSQSPRYKVTKRGQDVALRCDPISGHVSLYWYRQALGQGPEFLTYFNYEAQQDKSGLPNDRFSAERPEGSISTLTIQRTEQRDSAMYRCASSHRDSVYEQYFGPGTRLTVT.

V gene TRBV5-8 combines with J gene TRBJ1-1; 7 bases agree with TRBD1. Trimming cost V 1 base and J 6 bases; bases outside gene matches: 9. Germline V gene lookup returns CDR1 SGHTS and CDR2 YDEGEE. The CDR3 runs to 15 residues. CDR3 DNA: TGTGCCAGCAGCTTGCTCGGGACAGCCTTTCCTGAAGCTTTCTTT. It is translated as CASSLLGTAFPEAFF.

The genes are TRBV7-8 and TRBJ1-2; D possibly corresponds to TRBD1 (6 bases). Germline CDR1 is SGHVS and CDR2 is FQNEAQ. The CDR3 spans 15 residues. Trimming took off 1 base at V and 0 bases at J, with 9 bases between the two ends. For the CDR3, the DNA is TGTGCCAGCAGCTTAGTCGGGACAACTAACTATGGCTACACCTTC. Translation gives CASSLVGTTNYGYTF.